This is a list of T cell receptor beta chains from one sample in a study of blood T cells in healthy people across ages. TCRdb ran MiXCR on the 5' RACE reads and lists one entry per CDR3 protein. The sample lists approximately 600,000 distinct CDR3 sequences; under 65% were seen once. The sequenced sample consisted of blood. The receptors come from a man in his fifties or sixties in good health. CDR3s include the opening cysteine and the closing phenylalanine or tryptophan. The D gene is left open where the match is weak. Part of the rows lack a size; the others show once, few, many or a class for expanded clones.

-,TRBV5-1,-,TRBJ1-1,CASSWAGARRGLNTEAFF,TGCGCCAGCAGCTGGGCGGGGGCCCGGAGGGGGTTGAACACTGAAGCTTTCTTT
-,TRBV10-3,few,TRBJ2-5,CAIKSDREGETQYF,TGTGCCATCAAATCGGACAGGGAGGGGGAGACCCAGTACTTC
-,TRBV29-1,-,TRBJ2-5,CSVHRDYQETQYF,TGCAGCGTCCATCGGGACTACCAAGAGACCCAGTACTTC
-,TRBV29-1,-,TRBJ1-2,CSGDSQGNGYTF,TGCAGCGGGGACTCCCAAGGGAATGGCTACACCTTC
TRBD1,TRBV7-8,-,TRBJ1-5,CASSLGTGSGNQPQHF,TGTGCCAGCAGCTTAGGGACAGGGTCGGGCAATCAGCCCCAGCATTTT
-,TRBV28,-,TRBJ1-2,CASRHSQRGAYGYTF,TGTGCCAGCAGGCATAGTCAGAGGGGGGCCTATGGCTACACCTTC
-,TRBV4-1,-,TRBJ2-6,CASSAPGAPSGANVLTF,TGCGCCAGCAGCGCCCCAGGTGCCCCCTCTGGGGCCAACGTCCTGACTTTC
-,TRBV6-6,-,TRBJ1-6,CASRRPGLNSPLHF,TGTGCCAGCAGAAGACCGGGTCTTAATTCACCCCTCCACTTT
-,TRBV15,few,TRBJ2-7,CATSRAQATYEQYF,TGTGCCACCAGCAGAGCACAGGCCACCTACGAGCAGTACTTC
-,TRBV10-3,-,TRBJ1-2,CAISLGEGYTF,TGTGCCATCAGTCTGGGCGAAGGCTACACCTTC
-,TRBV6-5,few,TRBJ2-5,CASSYGRRGRSQETQYF,TGTGCCAGCAGTTATGGGAGGCGGGGGCGCTCACAAGAGACCCAGTACTTC
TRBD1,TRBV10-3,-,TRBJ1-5,CAISLDRANQPQHF,TGTGCCATCAGCCTAGACAGGGCGAACCAGCCCCAGCATTTT
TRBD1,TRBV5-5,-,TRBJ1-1,CASSSSPTGGRGNTEAFF,TGTGCCAGCAGCTCAAGCCCGACAGGGGGGAGGGGGAACACTGAAGCTTTCTTT
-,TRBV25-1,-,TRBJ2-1,CASSESGYNEQFF,TGTGCCAGCAGTGAATCAGGATACAATGAGCAGTTCTTC
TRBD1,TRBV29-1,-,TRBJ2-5,CSSSRGPRETQYF,TGCAGCTCCTCCAGGGGGCCTCGAGAGACCCAGTACTTC
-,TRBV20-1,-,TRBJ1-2,CSASGGRHLGYTF,TGCAGTGCTAGCGGGGGCCGCCATCTTGGCTACACCTTC
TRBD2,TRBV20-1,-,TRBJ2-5,CSARSGGAYQETQYF,TGCAGTGCTAGGTCCGGGGGGGCGTACCAAGAGACCCAGTACTTC
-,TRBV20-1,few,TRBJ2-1,CSARDLGGRYNEQFF,TGCAGTGCTAGAGATTTGGGGGGCCGGTACAATGAGCAGTTCTTC
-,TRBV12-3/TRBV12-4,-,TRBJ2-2,CASSFWGWELFF,TGTGCCAGCAGTTTTTGGGGATGGGAGCTGTTTTTT
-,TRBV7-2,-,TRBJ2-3,CASSLARRLADTQYF,TGTGCCAGCAGCTTAGCGCGCCGACTAGCAGATACGCAGTATTTT
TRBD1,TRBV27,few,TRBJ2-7,CASSSVYGTGNYEQYF,TGTGCCAGCAGTTCCGTCTACGGGACAGGGAACTACGAGCAGTACTTC
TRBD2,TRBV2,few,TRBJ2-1,CASSESGGASNEQFF,TGTGCCAGCAGTGAAAGCGGGGGCGCGTCCAATGAGCAGTTCTTC
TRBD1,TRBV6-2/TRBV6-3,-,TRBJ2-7,CASSRTGVGEQYF,TGTGCCAGCAGCCGGACAGGGGTAGGCGAGCAGTACTTC
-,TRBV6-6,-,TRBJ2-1,CASSPAGFYNEQFF,TGTGCCAGCAGCCCTGCGGGGTTCTACAATGAGCAGTTCTTC
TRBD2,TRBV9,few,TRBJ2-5,CASSGKLAGSETQYF,TGTGCCAGCAGCGGGAAACTAGCGGGGTCGGAGACCCAGTACTTC
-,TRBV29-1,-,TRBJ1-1,CSVGGDYTEAFF,TGCAGCGTTGGTGGGGACTACACTGAAGCTTTCTTT
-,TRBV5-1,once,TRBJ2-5,CASSATGYETQYF,TGCGCCAGCAGCGCCACAGGGTACGAGACCCAGTACTTC
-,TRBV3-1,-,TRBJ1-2,CASSLRQIPGYGYTF,TGTGCCAGCAGCCTACGACAGATACCTGGCTATGGCTACACCTTC
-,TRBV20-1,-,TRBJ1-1,CSARDPRTAQDTEAFF,TGCAGTGCTAGAGATCCCCGGACGGCCCAAGACACTGAAGCTTTCTTT
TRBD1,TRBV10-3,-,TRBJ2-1,CAISTGDEQFF,TGTGCCATCTCAACAGGGGATGAGCAGTTCTTC
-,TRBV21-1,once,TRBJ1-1,CASSKEWAAHGAFF,TGTGCCAGCAGCAAAGAGTGGGCAGCACATGGAGCTTTCTTT
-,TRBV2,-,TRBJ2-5,CASLRDTQETQYF,TGTGCCAGCCTCCGGGACACCCAAGAGACCCAGTACTTC
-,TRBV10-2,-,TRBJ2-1,CASSEINERFF,TGCGCCAGCAGTGAGATAAATGAGCGGTTCTTC
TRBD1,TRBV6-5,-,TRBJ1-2,CASRYAGTGWGYGCTF,TGTGCCAGCCGTTACGCGGGGACAGGCTGGGGCTATGGCTGCACCTTC
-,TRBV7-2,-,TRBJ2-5,CASSSRPRWETQYF,TGTGCCAGCAGCTCACGACCGAGGTGGGAGACCCAGTACTTC
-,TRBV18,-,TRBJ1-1,CASSPGETEAFF,TGTGCCAGCTCACCGGGGGAGACTGAAGCTTTCTTT
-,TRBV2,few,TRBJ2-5,CASSQLGAERQETQYF,TGTGCCAGCAGCCAATTGGGGGCGGAACGCCAAGAGACCCAGTACTTC
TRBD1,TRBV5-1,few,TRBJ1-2,CASSTDGQGPFGYTF,TGCGCCAGCAGCACAGACGGACAGGGCCCCTTTGGCTACACCTTC
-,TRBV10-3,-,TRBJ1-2,CAISGGGENYGYTF,TGTGCCATCAGTGGGGGAGGCGAGAACTATGGCTACACCTTC
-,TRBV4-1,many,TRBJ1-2,CASSHSPDVGSNNYGYTF,TGCGCCAGCAGCCATTCTCCCGACGTAGGCAGCAACAACTATGGCTACACCTTC
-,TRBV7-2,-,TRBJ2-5,CASSGSGPQETQYF,TGTGCCAGCAGCGGGTCAGGACCCCAAGAGACCCAGTACTTC
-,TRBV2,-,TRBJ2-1,CASSIRETQFF,TGTGCCAGCAGTATCCGGGAGACCCAGTTCTTC
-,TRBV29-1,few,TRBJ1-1,CSVVGGGASNTEAFF,TGCAGCGTTGTAGGGGGGGGCGCCTCCAACACTGAAGCTTTCTTT
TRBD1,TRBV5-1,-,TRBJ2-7,CASSFTGADEQYF,TGCGCCAGCAGCTTTACAGGGGCGGACGAGCAGTACTTC
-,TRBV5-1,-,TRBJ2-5,CASSRDSTSKTQYF,TGCGCCAGTAGCCGGGACTCAACTTCCAAGACCCAGTACTTC
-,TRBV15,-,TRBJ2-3,CATSRVRSRTDTQYF,TGTGCCACCAGCAGAGTTAGGTCTAGAACAGATACGCAGTATTTT
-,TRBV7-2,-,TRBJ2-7,CASSLGARSYEQYF,TGTGCCAGCAGCTTAGGGGCAAGGTCCTACGAGCAGTACTTC
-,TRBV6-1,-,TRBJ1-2,CASSEVGTYGYTF,TGTGCCAGCAGTGAAGTGGGTACCTATGGCTACACCTTC
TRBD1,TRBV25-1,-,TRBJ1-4,CASSGYGQGAGFGEKLFF,TGTGCCAGCAGTGGATACGGACAGGGGGCAGGGTTTGGTGAAAAACTGTTTTTT
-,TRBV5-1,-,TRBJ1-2,CASNLEVGGFDYGYTF,TGCGCCAGCAACTTGGAGGTCGGGGGTTTCGACTACGGCTACACCTTC
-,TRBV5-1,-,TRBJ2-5,CASSSGLISSYNEQYF,TGCGCCAGCAGTTCCGGACTCATCAGCTCCTACAATGAGCAGTACTTC
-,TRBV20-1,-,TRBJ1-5,CSASEQGAQPQHF,TGCAGTGCTAGTGAACAGGGTGCCCAGCCCCAGCATTTT
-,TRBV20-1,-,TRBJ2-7,CSARVAGGSTEQYF,TGCAGTGCTAGAGTTGCAGGGGGGTCGACCGAGCAGTACTTC